These T cell receptor beta chains were read from a single sample in a study of beta chain features in type 1 diabetes. Libraries were prepared by immunoSEQ multiplex PCR; TCRdb keeps only in-frame clonotypes and omits some of them. The sample comprises about 180,000 clones, over 6% of which are singletons, and approximately 0.5% rests with the top ten. Sequencing input: central memory CD4+ T cells from blood. Receptors originate from a man younger than 30 with type 1 diabetes. Each CDR3 is given with its conserved first and last residue.

v_call cdr3_length cdr3_aa
TRBV18 14 CASSPDPSGVGYTF
TRBV9 13 CASSTGNGNTIYF
TRBV21-1 16 CASSKVAPEAYTEAFF
TRBV7-9 15 CASSLAVLEAGGYTF
TRBV28 14 CASRRTGGGYGYTF
TRBV5-1 15 CASSRTGTQRETQYF
TRBV25-1 14 CASPPRSRDQVAFF
TRBV28 15 CASSYGEGFTGELFF
TRBV5-1 13 CASRPSFNNEQFF
TRBV7-2 14 CASSLGGSYNEQFF
TRBV4-1 17 CASSQGWTSGSPGELFF
TRBV28 15 CASLTGGMNTGELFF
TRBV5-1 17 CASSLIFGTGADTEAFF
TRBV18 13 CASSPDRAQPQHF
TRBV7-9 15 CASSRYRGHDGELFF
TRBV28 15 CASRPPTSGGIGQYF
TRBV18 17 CASSPGQGASRGNTIYF